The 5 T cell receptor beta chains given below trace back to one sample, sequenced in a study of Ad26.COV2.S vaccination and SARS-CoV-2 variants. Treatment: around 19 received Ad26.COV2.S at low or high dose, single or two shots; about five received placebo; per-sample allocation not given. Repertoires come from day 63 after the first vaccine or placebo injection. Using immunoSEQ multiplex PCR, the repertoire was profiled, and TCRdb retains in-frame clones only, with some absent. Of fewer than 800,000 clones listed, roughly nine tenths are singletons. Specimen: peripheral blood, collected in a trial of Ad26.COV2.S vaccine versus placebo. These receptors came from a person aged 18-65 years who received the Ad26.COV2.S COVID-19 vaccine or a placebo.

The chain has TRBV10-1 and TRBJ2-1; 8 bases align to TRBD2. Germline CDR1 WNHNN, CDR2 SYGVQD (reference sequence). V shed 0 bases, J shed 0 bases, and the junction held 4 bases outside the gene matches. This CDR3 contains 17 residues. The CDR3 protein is CASSESGSGSSYNEQFF. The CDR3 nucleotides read TGCGCCAGCAGTGAGTCAGGAAGCGGGAGCTCCTACAATGAGCAGTTCTTC.

The CDR3 spells CASSLTDEQFF. In DNA form, the CDR3 reads TGTGCCAGCAGTTTAACGGATGAGCAGTTCTTC. This sequence joins TRBV12-3 or TRBV12-4 and TRBJ2-1; D ambiguous. The CDR3 is 11 residues long. Trimming took 2 bases from V and 8 from J, leaving 4 bases between them.

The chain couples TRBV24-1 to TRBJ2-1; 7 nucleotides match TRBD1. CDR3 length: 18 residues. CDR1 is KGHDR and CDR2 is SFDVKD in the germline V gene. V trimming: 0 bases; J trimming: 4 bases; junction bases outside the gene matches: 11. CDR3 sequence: CATSDLDTRRGLYNEQFF. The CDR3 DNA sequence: TGTGCCACCAGTGATTTGGACACACGCAGGGGGTTGTACAATGAGCAGTTCTTC.

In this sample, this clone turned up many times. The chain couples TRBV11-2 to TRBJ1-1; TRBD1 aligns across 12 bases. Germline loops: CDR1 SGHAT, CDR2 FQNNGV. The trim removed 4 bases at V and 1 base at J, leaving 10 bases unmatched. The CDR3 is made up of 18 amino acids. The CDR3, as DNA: TGTGCCAGCAGCTCAAACCGGGACAGGGGGCGACGGAACACTGAAGCTTTCTTT. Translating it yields CASSSNRDRGRRNTEAFF.

CDR3 bases: TGTGCCAGTAGTATAGGGGTTGGGGGGCGCCTGACAGATACGCAGTATTTT. Translated, it gives CASSIGVGGRLTDTQYF. This chain links TRBV19 with TRBJ2-3; D possibly matches TRBD1 or TRBD2 (6 bases each). The V and J ends lost 1 base and 3 bases respectively, with 17 bases between them. The CDR3 extends over 17 amino acids. Germline assignment: CDR1 LNHDA and CDR2 SQIVND (reference sequence).